This T cell receptor (beta chain) came from a study of T cells in localized non-small cell lung cancer. The data were produced by immunoSEQ multiplex PCR, yet TCRdb's version contains in-frame clones alone and is incomplete. Altogether several thousand clones are present, 87% being singletons, with the ten largest covering roughly 16%. The germline V gene has CDR1 LNHDA and CDR2 SQIVND (reference sequence). CDR3 size: 15 residues. The V gene end was trimmed by 8 bases and the J gene end by 5 bases; junction bases not matched to a gene: 12. This chain joins TRBV19 and TRBJ2-5; TRBD1 matches 9 bases. The starting material was peripheral blood, obtained before any cancer treatment. The receptor's source is a male donor older than 55 with stage I lung adenocarcinoma. The CDR3 DNA follows: TGTGCCAGTCATATTGGGACAGGGAGTAGGGAGACCCAGTACTTC. Its translation: CASHIGTGSRETQYF.